These 5 T cell receptor beta chains share one sample of origin, sequenced in a study of early T cells in non-severe SARS-CoV-2 infection. TCRdb reprocessed the 5' RACE reads via MiXCR and lists one record per CDR3 protein. The repertoire includes tens of thousands of distinct CDR3 sequences, less than 11% of them detected once, and roughly 4.7% sits in the top ten. Sequencing was done on a sample of whole blood. The source is an adult who was a healthcare worker with PCR-confirmed SARS-CoV-2 infection or an uninfected control (not recorded which).

This clonotype was seen a few times. CDR3 protein: CASSPRTGFNYEQYF. The DNA of the CDR3 is TGTGCCAGTAGTCCTCGGACAGGGTTTAACTACGAGCAGTACTTC. The V call is TRBV19, the J call TRBJ2-7, with 8 positions matching TRBD1. V trimming: 5 bases; J trimming: 3 bases; junction bases outside the gene matches: 9. Germline loops: CDR1 LNHDA, CDR2 SQIVND (reference sequence). There are 15 residues in the CDR3.

This clonotype appeared many times. This rearrangement joins TRBV27 to TRBJ1-6; D ambiguous. The germline V gene has CDR1 MNHEY and CDR2 SMNVEV (reference sequence). Trimming took 5 bases from V and 9 from J, leaving 14 bases between them. The CDR3 runs 14 residues. Here the CDR3 reads CASSLQLWGSPLHF. CDR3 in DNA: TGTGCCAGCAGTCTCCAGCTTTGGGGTTCACCCCTCCACTTT.

This clonotype was seen only a few times. The V gene is TRBV12-3 or TRBV12-4, the J gene TRBJ2-3; the match to TRBD1 covers 7 bases. The J segment lost 0 bases and the V segment lost 6 bases, leaving 6 bases of the junction unmatched. The CDR3 covers 15 residues. Here the CDR3 DNA reads TGTGCCAGCAGCCTACAGGGGTCTAGCACAGATACGCAGTATTTT. It encodes CASSLQGSSTDTQYF.

Ten or more counts support this clonotype. The V call is TRBV7-2, the J call TRBJ2-2, with D hard to call. The CDR3 loop spans 15 amino acids. Germline CDR1 is SGHTA and CDR2 is FQGNSA. Trimming removed 1 base at V and 6 bases at J, with 12 bases between. The CDR3 DNA follows: TGTGCCAGCAGCTTAGTGAGCTGGGTCCCCGGGGAGCTGTTTTTT. Protein: CASSLVSWVPGELFF.

This clonotype came up many times. The chain employs TRBV7-2 and TRBJ1-5; possible D gene TRBD1, 5 bases. This CDR3 spans 13 amino acids. Germline CDR1 is SGHTA and CDR2 is FQGNSA. Trimming shortened V by 4 bases and J by 5 bases, and 9 bases separated the two germline ends. The CDR3 nucleotides read TGTGCCAGCAGCTCGCAAGGGGATCAGCCCCAGCATTTT. Its protein is CASSSQGDQPQHF.